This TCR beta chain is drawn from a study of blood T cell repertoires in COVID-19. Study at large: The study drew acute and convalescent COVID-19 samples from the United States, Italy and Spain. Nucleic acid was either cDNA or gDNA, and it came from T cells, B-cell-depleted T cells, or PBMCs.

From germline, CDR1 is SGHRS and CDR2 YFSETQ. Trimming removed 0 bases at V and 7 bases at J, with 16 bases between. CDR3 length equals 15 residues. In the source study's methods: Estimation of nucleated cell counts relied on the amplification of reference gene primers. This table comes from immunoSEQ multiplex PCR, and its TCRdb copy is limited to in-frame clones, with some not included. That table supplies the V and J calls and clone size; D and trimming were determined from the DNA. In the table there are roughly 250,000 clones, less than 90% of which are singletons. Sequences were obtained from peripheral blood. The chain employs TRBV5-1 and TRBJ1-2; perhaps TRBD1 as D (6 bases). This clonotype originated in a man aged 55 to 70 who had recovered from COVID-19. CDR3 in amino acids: CASSLAAGASSGYTF. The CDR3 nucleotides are TGCGCCAGCAGCTTGGCGGCAGGGGCCTCCAGTGGCTACACCTTC.